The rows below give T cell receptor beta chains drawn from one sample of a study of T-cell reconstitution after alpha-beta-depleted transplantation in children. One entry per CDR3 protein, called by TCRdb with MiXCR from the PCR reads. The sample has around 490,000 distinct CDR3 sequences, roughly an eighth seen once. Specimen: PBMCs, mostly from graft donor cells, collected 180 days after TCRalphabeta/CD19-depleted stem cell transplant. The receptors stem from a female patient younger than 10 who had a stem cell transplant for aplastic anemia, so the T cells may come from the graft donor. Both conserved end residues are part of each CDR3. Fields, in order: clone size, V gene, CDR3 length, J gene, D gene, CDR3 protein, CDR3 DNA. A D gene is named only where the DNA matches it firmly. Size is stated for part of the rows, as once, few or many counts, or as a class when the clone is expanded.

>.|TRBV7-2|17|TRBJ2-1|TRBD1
CASSFLQGAHSYNEQFF
TGTGCCAGCAGCTTCCTACAGGGGGCCCACTCCTACAATGAGCAGTTCTTC
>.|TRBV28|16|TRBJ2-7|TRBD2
CASSFSGTSGRYEQYF
TGTGCCAGCAGTTTTTCGGGGACTAGCGGGAGATACGAGCAGTACTTC
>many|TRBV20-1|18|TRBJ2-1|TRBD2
CSARDRLGTSGSWDEQFF
TGCAGTGCTAGAGATCGGCTCGGGACTAGCGGGAGTTGGGATGAGCAGTTCTTC
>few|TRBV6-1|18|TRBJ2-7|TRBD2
CASSHGTSGRAVGYEQYF
TGTGCCAGCAGTCATGGGACTAGCGGGAGGGCCGTAGGCTACGAGCAGTACTTC
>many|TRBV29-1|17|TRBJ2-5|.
CSAPPSGALRWQETQYF
TGCAGCGCCCCCCCGAGTGGAGCGTTGAGATGGCAAGAGACCCAGTACTTC
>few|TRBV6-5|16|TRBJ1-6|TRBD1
CASSNLGTGDNSPLHF
TGTGCCAGCAGTAACCTAGGGACAGGGGACAATTCACCCCTCCACTTT
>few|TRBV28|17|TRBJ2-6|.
CASSFARGAPGANVLTF
TGTGCCAGCAGTTTCGCCAGGGGTGCCCCTGGGGCCAACGTCCTGACTTTC
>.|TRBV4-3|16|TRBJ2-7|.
CASSQEWGASSYEQYF
TGCGCCAGCAGCCAAGAATGGGGGGCTAGCTCCTACGAGCAGTACTTC
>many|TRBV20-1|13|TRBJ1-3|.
CSARGGSGNTIYF
TGCAGTGCTAGAGGGGGTTCTGGAAACACCATATATTTT
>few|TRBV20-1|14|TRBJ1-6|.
CSARNLSYNSPLHF
TGCAGTGCCCGGAATTTATCCTATAATTCACCCCTCCACTTT
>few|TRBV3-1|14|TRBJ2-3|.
CASSRGRNWDTQYF
TGTGCCAGCAGCCGGGGAAGGAATTGGGATACGCAGTATTTT
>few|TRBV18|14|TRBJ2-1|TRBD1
CASSPGTGANEQFF
TGTGCCAGCTCCCCCGGGACAGGGGCCAATGAGCAGTTCTTC
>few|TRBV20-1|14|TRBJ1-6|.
CSARDLGGDSPLHF
TGCAGTGCTAGAGATCTAGGGGGAGATTCACCCCTCCACTTT
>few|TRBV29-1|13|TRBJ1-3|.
CSATGLSPDTIYF
TGCAGCGCTACGGGACTCTCGCCGGATACCATATATTTT
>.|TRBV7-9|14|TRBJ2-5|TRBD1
CASSLGDRGETQYF
TGTGCCAGCAGCTTAGGGGACAGAGGGGAGACCCAGTACTTC
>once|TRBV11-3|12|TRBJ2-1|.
CASGTSGDEQFF
TGTGCCAGCGGGACGTCTGGGGATGAGCAGTTCTTC
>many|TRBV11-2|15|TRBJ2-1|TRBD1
CASSPPEQGIYEQFF
TGTGCCAGCAGCCCCCCGGAACAGGGGATTTACGAGCAGTTCTTC
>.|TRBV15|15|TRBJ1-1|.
CATSRGGAPNTEAFF
TGTGCCACCAGCAGAGGGGGAGCCCCGAACACTGAAGCTTTCTTT
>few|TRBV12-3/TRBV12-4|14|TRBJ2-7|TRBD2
CASSFGVAGGEQYF
TGTGCCAGCAGTTTTGGCGTAGCGGGAGGCGAGCAGTACTTC
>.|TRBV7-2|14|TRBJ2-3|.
CASRGPVATDTQYF
TGTGCCAGCAGGGGGCCCGTGGCCACAGATACGCAGTATTTT
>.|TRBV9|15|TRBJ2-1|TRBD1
CASSLPGTANNEQFF
TGTGCCAGCAGCCTCCCCGGGACAGCAAACAATGAGCAGTTCTTC
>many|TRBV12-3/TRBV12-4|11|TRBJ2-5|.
CASSQRQTQYF
TGTGCCAGCAGTCAGCGGCAGACCCAGTACTTC
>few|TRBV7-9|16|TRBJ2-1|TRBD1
CASSGTGGTSGNEQFF
TGTGCCAGTAGCGGGACAGGGGGTACTAGCGGGAATGAGCAGTTCTTC
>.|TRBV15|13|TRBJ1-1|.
CATSSGANTEAFF
TGTGCCACCAGCAGTGGGGCGAACACTGAAGCTTTCTTT
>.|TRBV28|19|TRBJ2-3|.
CASGSRDLRGDEWADTQYF
TGTGCCAGCGGCTCAAGGGATCTCAGGGGGGACGAATGGGCAGATACGCAGTATTTT
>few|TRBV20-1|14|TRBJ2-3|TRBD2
CSAPNDGGWNTQYF
TGCAGTGCTCCTAATGACGGGGGGTGGAATACGCAGTATTTT
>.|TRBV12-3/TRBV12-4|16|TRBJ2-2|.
CASIPALGGNTGELFF
TGTGCCAGCATTCCCGCCCTCGGCGGGAACACCGGGGAGCTGTTTTTT
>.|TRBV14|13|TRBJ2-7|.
CASSHLGGHEQYF
TGTGCCAGCAGCCACCTGGGGGGCCACGAGCAGTACTTC
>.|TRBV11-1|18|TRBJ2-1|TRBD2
CASSPGTSGSLAYNEQFF
TGTGCCAGCAGCCCGGGGACTAGCGGGAGCTTAGCCTACAATGAGCAGTTCTTC
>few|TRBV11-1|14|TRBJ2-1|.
CASRTGVTYNEQFF
TGTGCCAGCAGGACGGGAGTCACCTACAATGAGCAGTTCTTC
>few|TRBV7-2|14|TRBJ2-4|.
CASSLGDRQNIQYF
TGTGCCAGCAGCTTGGGCGACAGGCAAAACATTCAGTACTTC
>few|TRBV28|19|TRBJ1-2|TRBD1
CASSSPGQGAFWGFGGYTF
TGTGCCAGCAGTTCCCCGGGACAGGGGGCCTTCTGGGGTTTCGGTGGCTACACCTTC
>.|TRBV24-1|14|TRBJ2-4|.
CATSAVRDGNIQYF
TGTGCCACCAGTGCTGTCCGGGACGGAAACATTCAGTACTTC
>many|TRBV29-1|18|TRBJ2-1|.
CSVEDRPRSKRAYNEQFF
TGCAGCGTTGAAGATCGCCCCCGTAGCAAGCGGGCCTACAATGAGCAGTTCTTC
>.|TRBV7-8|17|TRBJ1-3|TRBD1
CASSSGTGANFRNTIYF
TGTGCCAGCAGCTCCGGGACAGGGGCCAACTTTAGAAACACCATATATTTT
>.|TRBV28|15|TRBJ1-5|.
CASSYGNFRSQPQHF
TGTGCCAGCAGTTATGGGAACTTCAGAAGCCAGCCCCAGCATTTT
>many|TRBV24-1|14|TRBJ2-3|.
CATSQPLATDTQYF
TGTGCCACCAGTCAGCCCCTAGCGACAGATACGCAGTATTTT